A selection of T cell receptor beta chains follows, all from one sample in a study of shared clonotypes between healthy human individuals. Libraries were prepared by immunoSEQ multiplex PCR; TCRdb keeps only in-frame clonotypes and omits some of them. Among roughly 1 million clones listed, around 78% were seen once. The material sequenced was memory CD4+ T cells from PBMCs. These receptor sequences come from a young man in good health. Some clones in this sample may be carry-over from other donors' samples. The CDR3 runs from the conserved cysteine through the conserved F or W. The order of the fields is V gene, clone size, J gene, D gene, CDR3 protein, CDR3 DNA. The D gene is left open where the match is weak. The size of a clone is reported for some rows only, either as once, few or many, or as a class for expanded clones.

V gene: TRBV7-8
clone size: few
J gene: TRBJ1-5
D gene: TRBD1
CDR3 protein: CASSSRQGNQPQHF
CDR3 DNA: TGTGCCAGCAGCTCCCGACAGGGGAATCAGCCCCAGCATTTT

V gene: TRBV28
clone size: once
J gene: TRBJ1-2
D gene: TRBD1
CDR3 protein: CASSLTGGIYGYTF
CDR3 DNA: TGTGCCAGCAGCCTGACAGGGGGAATCTATGGCTACACCTTC

V gene: TRBV5-4
clone size: .
J gene: TRBJ2-5
D gene: TRBD2
CDR3 protein: CASSPTSGGIRETQYF
CDR3 DNA: TGTGCCAGCAGCCCGACTAGCGGAGGGATCAGGGAGACCCAGTACTTC

V gene: TRBV30
clone size: .
J gene: TRBJ1-1
D gene: .
CDR3 protein: CAWSTGVNTEAFF
CDR3 DNA: TGTGCCTGGAGCACAGGAGTGAACACTGAAGCTTTCTTT

V gene: TRBV30
clone size: .
J gene: TRBJ1-4
D gene: TRBD1
CDR3 protein: CAWGTGGAASSEKLFF
CDR3 DNA: TGTGCCTGGGGGACAGGGGGCGCCGCTAGTAGTGAAAAACTGTTTTTT

V gene: TRBV7-9
clone size: .
J gene: TRBJ2-3
D gene: TRBD1
CDR3 protein: CASSPTGGTDTQYF
CDR3 DNA: TGTGCCAGCAGCCCGACAGGGGGCACAGATACGCAGTATTTT

V gene: TRBV6-1
clone size: .
J gene: TRBJ1-3
D gene: .
CDR3 protein: CASSAGLLLSGNTIYF
CDR3 DNA: TGTGCCAGCAGTGCGGGCCTATTACTCTCTGGAAACACCATATATTTT

V gene: TRBV12-5
clone size: .
J gene: TRBJ1-1
D gene: .
CDR3 protein: CASGSSTLNTEAFF
CDR3 DNA: TGTGCTAGTGGTTCCTCGACATTGAACACTGAAGCTTTCTTT

V gene: TRBV28
clone size: .
J gene: TRBJ1-2
D gene: .
CDR3 protein: CASRGPRGPAGGGRANYGYTF
CDR3 DNA: TGTGCCAGCAGAGGCCCACGGGGTCCGGCGGGCGGAGGAAGGGCTAACTATGGCTACACCTTC

V gene: TRBV6-4
clone size: .
J gene: TRBJ2-1
D gene: TRBD2
CDR3 protein: CASSLERGYSYNEQFF
CDR3 DNA: TGTGCCAGCAGTCTAGAGCGGGGCTACTCCTACAATGAGCAGTTCTTC

V gene: TRBV27
clone size: .
J gene: TRBJ1-2
D gene: .
CDR3 protein: CASRPGQRYGYTF
CDR3 DNA: TGTGCCAGCAGACCCGGACAACGCTATGGCTACACCTTC

V gene: TRBV28
clone size: few
J gene: TRBJ1-1
D gene: .
CDR3 protein: CASNPTLVGGPRAFF
CDR3 DNA: TGTGCCAGCAACCCCACCTTGGTCGGGGGGCCCAGGGCTTTCTTT

V gene: TRBV2
clone size: .
J gene: TRBJ1-2
D gene: .
CDR3 protein: CASSELRDSGYGYTF
CDR3 DNA: TGTGCCAGCAGTGAACTACGTGACAGCGGCTATGGCTACACCTTC

V gene: TRBV7-3
clone size: once
J gene: TRBJ2-7
D gene: .
CDR3 protein: CASSLEAGGRHEQYF
CDR3 DNA: TGTGCCAGCAGCTTAGAGGCTGGCGGACGACACGAGCAGTACTTC

V gene: TRBV9
clone size: .
J gene: TRBJ1-1
D gene: .
CDR3 protein: CASSVPGGKAFF
CDR3 DNA: TGTGCCAGCAGCGTACCGGGCGGGAAAGCTTTCTTT

V gene: TRBV11-2
clone size: .
J gene: TRBJ2-7
D gene: .
CDR3 protein: CASSFGRYEQYF
CDR3 DNA: TGTGCCAGCAGCTTCGGACGATACGAGCAGTACTTC

V gene: TRBV5-1
clone size: .
J gene: TRBJ2-3
D gene: .
CDR3 protein: CASSLATSLTTDTQYF
CDR3 DNA: TGCGCCAGCAGCTTGGCAACTAGCCTAACCACAGATACGCAGTATTTT

V gene: TRBV10-2
clone size: many
J gene: TRBJ2-7
D gene: TRBD2
CDR3 protein: CASRPGLAGSKYEQYF
CDR3 DNA: TGCGCCAGCAGACCAGGACTAGCGGGAAGTAAGTACGAGCAGTACTTC

V gene: TRBV11-2
clone size: .
J gene: TRBJ2-5
D gene: TRBD2
CDR3 protein: CASSPGLGWGTQYF
CDR3 DNA: TGTGCCAGCAGCCCCGGACTAGGTTGGGGGACCCAGTACTTC

V gene: TRBV19
clone size: .
J gene: TRBJ2-7
D gene: .
CDR3 protein: CASSIGGFREQYF
CDR3 DNA: TGTGCCAGTAGTATTGGAGGGTTTCGGGAGCAGTACTTC

V gene: TRBV28
clone size: once
J gene: TRBJ1-1
D gene: .
CDR3 protein: CASSWDPRSTEAFF
CDR3 DNA: TGTGCCAGCAGTTGGGACCCCCGGAGCACTGAAGCTTTCTTT

V gene: TRBV9
clone size: .
J gene: TRBJ2-5
D gene: .
CDR3 protein: CASSVGADSGTQYF
CDR3 DNA: TGTGCCAGCAGCGTGGGGGCTGACAGTGGGACCCAGTACTTC

V gene: TRBV7-6
clone size: .
J gene: TRBJ1-5
D gene: .
CDR3 protein: CASSPAPNTGLYSNQPQHF
CDR3 DNA: TGTGCCAGCAGCCCGGCACCCAATACGGGGCTTTATAGCAATCAGCCCCAGCATTTT

V gene: TRBV5-8
clone size: .
J gene: TRBJ1-5
D gene: .
CDR3 protein: CASSYRVRSNQPQHF
CDR3 DNA: TGTGCCAGCAGCTACAGGGTTAGGAGCAATCAGCCCCAGCATTTT

V gene: TRBV27
clone size: .
J gene: TRBJ1-5
D gene: TRBD1
CDR3 protein: CASSYGSGGGNQPQHF
CDR3 DNA: TGTGCCAGCAGTTATGGGTCAGGGGGGGGAAATCAGCCCCAGCATTTT

V gene: TRBV10-3
clone size: few
J gene: TRBJ1-2
D gene: .
CDR3 protein: CAISESTGGEGGYTF
CDR3 DNA: TGTGCCATCAGTGAGTCGACTGGTGGGGAAGGTGGCTACACCTTC

V gene: TRBV6-6
clone size: .
J gene: TRBJ2-1
D gene: TRBD2
CDR3 protein: CASSSSGSRYNEQFF
CDR3 DNA: TGTGCCAGCAGCTCCAGCGGGAGTCGGTACAATGAGCAGTTCTTC

V gene: TRBV2
clone size: .
J gene: TRBJ2-3
D gene: .
CDR3 protein: CASSDRSRGQDTQYF
CDR3 DNA: TGTGCCAGCAGTGACAGGTCTAGAGGACAAGATACGCAGTATTTT

V gene: TRBV28
clone size: .
J gene: TRBJ2-7
D gene: .
CDR3 protein: CASLAWGRLAERGEQYF
CDR3 DNA: TGTGCCAGCCTGGCATGGGGTCGCCTAGCGGAGAGGGGGGAGCAGTACTTC

V gene: TRBV7-9
clone size: .
J gene: TRBJ2-7
D gene: TRBD2
CDR3 protein: CASSKSQGLADYEQYF
CDR3 DNA: TGTGCCAGCAGTAAATCTCAGGGCCTAGCGGACTACGAGCAGTACTTC

V gene: TRBV18
clone size: .
J gene: TRBJ2-7
D gene: TRBD1
CDR3 protein: CASSPLGTGPYEQYF
CDR3 DNA: TGTGCCAGCTCACCCCTCGGGACAGGCCCCTACGAGCAGTACTTC

V gene: TRBV7-2
clone size: .
J gene: TRBJ2-3
D gene: TRBD1
CDR3 protein: CASSFLGQGYDTQYF
CDR3 DNA: TGTGCCAGCAGCTTCTTGGGACAGGGGTATGATACGCAGTATTTT

V gene: TRBV6-6
clone size: few
J gene: TRBJ2-7
D gene: .
CDR3 protein: CASSYWGTSYEQYF
CDR3 DNA: TGTGCCAGCAGTTACTGGGGTACGTCCTACGAGCAGTACTTC

V gene: TRBV5-1
clone size: .
J gene: TRBJ2-1
D gene: .
CDR3 protein: CASSLKRDAVSNEQFF
CDR3 DNA: TGCGCCAGCAGCTTGAAGAGGGACGCCGTGAGCAATGAGCAGTTCTTC

V gene: TRBV13
clone size: .
J gene: TRBJ1-5
D gene: .
CDR3 protein: CASSLRGQPQHF
CDR3 DNA: TGTGCCAGCAGCTTACGAGGACAGCCCCAGCATTTT

V gene: TRBV7-8
clone size: .
J gene: TRBJ1-5
D gene: .
CDR3 protein: CASSLVHGYNQPQHF
CDR3 DNA: TGTGCCAGCAGCTTAGTTCACGGTTACAATCAGCCCCAGCATTTT

V gene: TRBV7-2
clone size: .
J gene: TRBJ2-5
D gene: .
CDR3 protein: CASSFDSPGWAQYF
CDR3 DNA: TGTGCCAGCAGCTTCGACTCCCCTGGGTGGGCCCAGTACTTC

V gene: TRBV7-2
clone size: .
J gene: TRBJ2-7
D gene: TRBD2
CDR3 protein: CASSLTLAGDEQYF
CDR3 DNA: TGTGCCAGCAGCTTAACCCTAGCGGGAGACGAGCAGTACTTC

V gene: TRBV28
clone size: .
J gene: TRBJ2-5
D gene: TRBD2
CDR3 protein: CAGRASGSGETQYF
CDR3 DNA: TGTGCTGGCCGTGCTAGCGGGAGCGGAGAGACCCAGTACTTC

V gene: TRBV19
clone size: .
J gene: TRBJ2-1
D gene: .
CDR3 protein: CASSIGVSLNEQFF
CDR3 DNA: TGTGCCAGTAGTATAGGGGTATCTCTCAATGAGCAGTTCTTC

V gene: TRBV9
clone size: .
J gene: TRBJ2-2
D gene: TRBD2
CDR3 protein: CASRGGLAAYTGELFF
CDR3 DNA: TGTGCCAGCAGAGGGGGACTAGCGGCATACACCGGGGAGCTGTTTTTT

V gene: TRBV7-2
clone size: .
J gene: TRBJ2-7
D gene: TRBD2
CDR3 protein: CASSKAGIHYEQYF
CDR3 DNA: TGTGCCAGCTCCAAAGCGGGGATACACTACGAGCAGTACTTC

V gene: TRBV30
clone size: few
J gene: TRBJ2-5
D gene: .
CDR3 protein: CAWSVQVQETQYF
CDR3 DNA: TGTGCCTGGAGTGTACAGGTCCAAGAGACCCAGTACTTC

V gene: TRBV10-3
clone size: .
J gene: TRBJ2-1
D gene: TRBD2
CDR3 protein: CAIHNSGSNEQFF
CDR3 DNA: TGTGCCATTCATAATAGCGGGTCTAATGAGCAGTTCTTC

V gene: TRBV2
clone size: .
J gene: TRBJ2-5
D gene: .
CDR3 protein: CASSVMETQYF
CDR3 DNA: TGTGCCAGCAGTGTGATGGAGACCCAGTACTTC

V gene: TRBV9
clone size: once
J gene: TRBJ2-2
D gene: .
CDR3 protein: CASKAFLETGELFF
CDR3 DNA: TGTGCCAGCAAGGCTTTTCTGGAGACCGGGGAGCTGTTTTTT

V gene: TRBV20-1
clone size: .
J gene: TRBJ1-5
D gene: .
CDR3 protein: CSASGFGSQHF
CDR3 DNA: TGCAGTGCTTCCGGTTTCGGGTCCCAGCATTTT

V gene: TRBV9
clone size: .
J gene: TRBJ2-1
D gene: .
CDR3 protein: CASSVAGPYNEQFF
CDR3 DNA: TGTGCCAGCAGCGTAGCGGGCCCCTACAATGAGCAGTTCTTC

V gene: TRBV19
clone size: .
J gene: TRBJ2-5
D gene: TRBD1
CDR3 protein: CASSSGTVVETQYF
CDR3 DNA: TGTGCCAGTAGTTCCGGGACAGTGGTTGAGACCCAGTACTTC

V gene: TRBV7-8
clone size: few
J gene: TRBJ1-2
D gene: TRBD1
CDR3 protein: CASRPTGISGYTF
CDR3 DNA: TGTGCCAGCAGGCCGACAGGGATTAGCGGCTACACCTTC

V gene: TRBV4-1
clone size: .
J gene: TRBJ2-1
D gene: .
CDR3 protein: CASSRTGRNNEQFF
CDR3 DNA: TGCGCCAGCAGCCGAACCGGGCGCAACAATGAGCAGTTCTTC

V gene: TRBV5-1
clone size: .
J gene: TRBJ2-3
D gene: TRBD2
CDR3 protein: CASSLASGRRGTDTQYF
CDR3 DNA: TGCGCCAGCAGCTTAGCTAGCGGGAGGCGGGGCACAGATACGCAGTATTTT

V gene: TRBV7-2
clone size: once
J gene: TRBJ2-3
D gene: .
CDR3 protein: CASSSKTGRGEDTQYF
CDR3 DNA: TGTGCCAGCAGCTCAAAAACGGGCAGGGGGGAAGATACGCAGTATTTT

V gene: TRBV11-3
clone size: .
J gene: TRBJ2-1
D gene: .
CDR3 protein: CASSLDGVEGEQFF
CDR3 DNA: TGTGCCAGCAGCTTAGATGGGGTTGAAGGTGAGCAGTTCTTC

V gene: TRBV5-1
clone size: once
J gene: TRBJ2-7
D gene: .
CDR3 protein: CASSPRQAGVLSEQYF
CDR3 DNA: TGCGCCAGCAGCCCCAGACAGGCGGGGGTTTTGTCCGAGCAGTACTTC